This TCR beta chain derives from a study of T cell responses to AZD1222 COVID-19 vaccine. Study findings and constraints: Donors were largely white British and mainly female; clonal diversity was possibly underestimated. As reported, nearly half of all spike-specific TCRs target variant regions that are unmutated. Spike as a whole was targeted by vaccine-associated CD4 TCRs, dominant at 160-218 and 743-854.

This clone occurred once. What it recognizes is unknown. Sequenced by immunoSEQ multiplex PCR; TCRdb stores in-frame clones only, minus some. Of 150,000 to 170,000 clones listed, roughly nine tenths were seen once; the top ten hold approximately 17%. Germline lookup yields CDR1 MGHDK and CDR2 SYGVNS. With 4 bases removed from V and 5 bases from J, the gap between germline ends came to 11 bases. The CDR3 has 13 residues. The sample consisted of peripheral blood, taken on day 0 of AZD1222 vaccination. V is TRBV25-1 and J is TRBJ2-5; maybe TRBD1 (5 bases). The receptor was isolated from an adult in good health. CDR3 protein: CASSANRHETQYF. The DNA of the CDR3 is TGTGCCAGCAGTGCAAACAGGCACGAGACCCAGTACTTC.